This passage covers 16 T cell receptor beta chains from one sample sequenced in a study of shared clonotypes between healthy human individuals. Sequenced by immunoSEQ multiplex PCR; TCRdb stores in-frame clones only, minus some. The data contain 550,000 to 700,000 clones, about 80% of them seen just once; the ten biggest clones take up around 2%. Sequenced input: memory CD4+ T cells sorted from blood. Subset reported: CD45RA-negative fraction. Every receptor here comes from a woman aged 25 to 39 in good health.

The chain employs TRBV7-9 and TRBJ2-3, with D possibly TRBD2 on 6 matching bases. CDR3 size: 16 residues. Germline V gene data show CDR1 as SEHNR and CDR2 as FQNEAQ (reference sequence). The V gene lost 1 base and the J gene lost 0 bases, with 11 bases spanning the gap. The DNA of the CDR3 is TGTGCCAGCAGCTTAGTTTATGGGGGGAGCACAGATACGCAGTATTTT. It codes for CASSLVYGGSTDTQYF.

This rearrangement joins TRBV18 to TRBJ1-5, with 8 bases lining up with TRBD1. The V gene end was trimmed by 4 bases and the J gene end by 2 bases; junction bases not matched to a gene: 7. Germline V lookup: CDR1 KGHSH, CDR2 LQKENI. This CDR3 comprises 16 residues. CDR3 protein: CASSLGTGRGNQPQHF. CDR3 DNA: TGTGCCAGCTCACTGGGGACAGGCAGGGGCAATCAGCCCCAGCATTTT.

This clone has only a few counts. The chain employs TRBV11-2 and TRBJ2-7; 11 positions agree with TRBD2. This CDR3 region has 17 residues. Unmatched junction bases numbered 12, after V lost 4 bases and J lost 4 bases. Germline values: CDR1 SGHAT, CDR2 FQNNGV. The CDR3 nucleotides read TGTGCCAGCAGCTCCCTCAATAGCGGGAGGGCCTTATACGAGCAGTACTTC. Amino acids: CASSSLNSGRALYEQYF.

The chain has TRBV2 and TRBJ2-7; TRBD2 agrees at 9 bases. Germline V CDR1 and CDR2: SNHLY, FYNNEI. Unmatched junction bases numbered 12, after V lost 6 bases and J lost 3 bases. This CDR3 region has 16 residues. This CDR3 is CASRDQAGGELYEQYF. Written as DNA, the CDR3 is TGTGCCAGCAGGGATCAAGCGGGAGGAGAACTCTACGAGCAGTACTTC.

About this clone itself: This may arise from a read error, as a much more abundant clone is one base away. The sample holds other DNA sequences that translate to the same CDR3. The rearrangement links TRBV7-3 to TRBJ1-1; D might be TRBD1 (6 bases). The germline V gene has CDR1 SGHTA and CDR2 FQGTGA. The CDR3 runs to 13 residues. Trimming removed 5 bases from V and 3 bases from J, with 10 bases in between. The CDR3 spells CASSTQGDTEAFF. The CDR3 DNA reads as TGTGCCAGCAGCACACAGGGAGACACTGAAGCTTTCTTT.

This clone was picked up a small number of times. This chain links TRBV5-1 with TRBJ2-1; D may be TRBD1 or TRBD2 (5 bases each). Germline V CDR1 and CDR2: SGHRS, YFSETQ. Trimming removed 3 bases from V and 5 bases from J, with 12 bases in between. The CDR3 is 14 amino acids. The DNA for the CDR3 is TGCGCCAGCAGCTGGGACGGACTGAACAATGAGCAGTTCTTC. Amino acids: CASSWDGLNNEQFF.

CDR3 DNA sequence: TGCGCCAGCAGCCAATCCCCGGCGGTTAGCGGAAGCACAGATACGCAGTATTTT. Amino acids: CASSQSPAVSGSTDTQYF. The chain employs TRBV4-1 and TRBJ2-3, with D perhaps matching TRBD2 (6 bases). From germline, CDR1 is MGHRA and CDR2 YSYEKL. This CDR3 has 18 amino acids. Trimming took off 2 bases at V and 0 bases at J, with 18 bases between the two ends.

Concerning this clone: The same CDR3 can be traced to other DNA sequences in this sample. J is TRBJ2-1 and V is TRBV2, with 8 bases fitting TRBD2. The CDR3 runs to 13 residues. Germline CDR1 reads SNHLY; CDR2 reads FYNNEI. Trimming at V came to 5 bases and at J to 4 bases, leaving 1 base not matched to a gene. CDR3 amino acids: CASSLAGYNEQFF. The CDR3 coding sequence is TGTGCCAGCAGTTTAGCGGGATACAATGAGCAGTTCTTC.

The CDR3 spells CSVGSYRETNEQFF. CDR3 coding DNA: TGCAGCGTTGGGTCCTACCGAGAAACCAATGAGCAGTTCTTC. The chain carries TRBV29-1 and TRBJ2-1; unclear D gene. Trimming took 4 bases from V and 6 from J, leaving 16 bases between them. Germline CDR1 SQVTM, CDR2 ANQGSEA. This CDR3 is built from 14 residues.

For this clone: This same CDR3 is encoded by further DNA sequences in the sample. The chain joins TRBV27 to TRBJ1-1; no clear D gene. This CDR3 has 13 residues. CDR1 is MNHEY, CDR2 SMNVEV, per germline (reference sequence). V was shortened by 2 bases and J by 2 bases, with 6 bases between the two germline ends. The chain's CDR3 is CASSLLANTEAFF. The CDR3 nucleotides are TGTGCCAGCAGTTTACTCGCCAACACTGAAGCTTTCTTT.

CDR3 loop: CASSPSLLDPRVDTQYF. DNA of the CDR3: TGTGCCAGCAGCCCGAGCCTCTTGGACCCGAGGGTAGATACGCAGTATTTT. V is TRBV27 and J is TRBJ2-3, with TRBD2 as a possible D gene (5 bases). From germline, CDR1 is MNHEY and CDR2 SMNVEV (reference sequence). The CDR3 runs to 17 residues. The germline V and J ends were trimmed by 6 bases and 5 bases, with 24 bases remaining between them.

V gene TRBV28 combines with J gene TRBJ2-1; possible D gene TRBD1, 6 bases. Trimming stripped 2 bases from V and 15 bases from J, with 14 bases between. Germline CDR1 and CDR2: MDHEN and SYDVKM. This CDR3 is built from 12 residues. As DNA, the CDR3 is TGTGCCAGCAGTTTAGGTCGGGACATCTGGTTCTTC. Amino acids: CASSLGRDIWFF.

V is TRBV5-4 and J is TRBJ2-3; D ambiguous. The CDR3 is 14 amino acids. Germline V gene data show CDR1 as SGHNT and CDR2 as YYREEE (reference sequence). The V gene lost 3 bases and the J gene lost 0 bases, with 8 bases spanning the gap. The CDR3 DNA follows: TGTGCCAGCAGCTCGGACCCAAGCACAGATACGCAGTATTTT. Translation: CASSSDPSTDTQYF.

A remark on this clone: This same CDR3 is encoded by further DNA sequences in the sample. This chain joins TRBV7-2 and TRBJ2-3, with D perhaps matching TRBD1 or TRBD2 (5 bases each). From germline, CDR1 is SGHTA and CDR2 FQGNSA. The ends were cut back, 5 bases at V and 0 bases at J, with 9 bases in the middle. The CDR3 contains 14 residues. Here the CDR3 DNA reads TGTGCCAGCAGCCCGGGACCAAGCACAGATACGCAGTATTTT. Translation gives CASSPGPSTDTQYF. Using reference TRBV7-2 and TRBJ2-3 for the parts outside the CDR3, the full variable domain is GAGVSQSPSNKVTEKGKDVELRCDPISGHTALYWYRQSLGQGLEFLIYFQGNSAPDKSGLPSDRFSAERTGGSVSTLTIQRTQQEDSAVYLCASSPGPSTDTQYFGPGTRLTVL.

The chain couples TRBV11-3 to TRBJ2-1; TRBD1 might be the D (6 bases). Deletions cut 4 bases from V and 9 bases from J, with 10 bases between. The CDR3 consists of 12 residues. The germline CDR1 and CDR2 sequences are SGHNT and YENEEA. The chain's CDR3 is CASSSGHSEQFF. CDR3 DNA: TGTGCCAGCAGCTCGGGACACAGTGAGCAGTTCTTC.

The genes are TRBV28 and TRBJ2-4; TRBD2 is a possible D gene (7 bases). The CDR3 sequence is 14 residues long. The germline V gene has CDR1 MDHEN and CDR2 SYDVKM. The germline V and J ends were trimmed by 5 bases and 8 bases, with 16 bases remaining between them. The CDR3 DNA sequence: TGTGCCAGCAGTCTCACGGGGGCGGGAGACATTCAGTACTTC. Its protein product is CASSLTGAGDIQYF. The full variable domain, in which reference TRBV28 and TRBJ2-4 provide the parts outside the CDR3, is DVKVTQSSRYLVKRTGEKVFLECVQDMDHENMFWYRQDPGLGLRLIYFSYDVKMKEKGDIPEGYSVSREKKERFSLILESASTNQTSMYLCASSLTGAGDIQYFGAGTRLSVL.